A selection of T cell receptor beta chains follows, all from one sample in a study of blood T cell repertoires in COVID-19. The repertoire was sequenced with immunoSEQ multiplex PCR; TCRdb's copy has only in-frame clones and lacks some. The sample lists some 70,000 clones, approximately 90% occurring once. Sequenced: peripheral blood. The receptor set was obtained from a human donor in a cohort sampled during active COVID-19. Both conserved end residues are part of each CDR3. D genes are given only for firm matches.

CDR3aa: CASSSRVSNQPQHF
j_gene: TRBJ1-5
d_gene: NA
v_gene: TRBV7-8
len: 14

CDR3aa: CASSNGQYNEQFF
j_gene: TRBJ2-1
d_gene: NA
v_gene: TRBV7-9
len: 13

CDR3aa: CASSLGGREDTQYF
j_gene: TRBJ2-3
d_gene: TRBD2
v_gene: TRBV11-2
len: 14

CDR3aa: CASSLAGEVAYEQYF
j_gene: TRBJ2-7
d_gene: NA
v_gene: TRBV13
len: 15

CDR3aa: CASSPGTSGGADEQFF
j_gene: TRBJ2-1
d_gene: TRBD2
v_gene: TRBV25-1
len: 16

CDR3aa: CASSFQRGTFLSGANVLTF
j_gene: TRBJ2-6
d_gene: TRBD2
v_gene: TRBV6-2/TRBV6-3
len: 19

CDR3aa: CASSYWPGGNEQFF
j_gene: TRBJ2-1
d_gene: TRBD2
v_gene: TRBV7-6
len: 14

CDR3aa: CASSALSGLAGADEQYF
j_gene: TRBJ2-7
d_gene: TRBD2
v_gene: TRBV27
len: 17

CDR3aa: CASRSDRSGANVLTF
j_gene: TRBJ2-6
d_gene: NA
v_gene: TRBV2
len: 15

CDR3aa: CASTGSTQETQYF
j_gene: TRBJ2-5
d_gene: NA
v_gene: TRBV5-5
len: 13

CDR3aa: CASTGDSHTNNEQFF
j_gene: TRBJ2-1
d_gene: NA
v_gene: TRBV5-8
len: 15

CDR3aa: CASSQVNSYNEQFF
j_gene: TRBJ2-1
d_gene: NA
v_gene: TRBV4-2
len: 14

CDR3aa: CASSGAGGINNSPLHF
j_gene: TRBJ1-6
d_gene: NA
v_gene: TRBV2
len: 16

CDR3aa: CASTTRQGGDNEQFF
j_gene: TRBJ2-1
d_gene: TRBD1
v_gene: TRBV27
len: 15

CDR3aa: CASTFTGSDTQYF
j_gene: TRBJ2-3
d_gene: NA
v_gene: TRBV21-1
len: 13

CDR3aa: CASSPSGGGEAFF
j_gene: TRBJ1-1
d_gene: NA
v_gene: TRBV18
len: 13

CDR3aa: CASGLGPQNTQYF
j_gene: TRBJ2-3
d_gene: NA
v_gene: TRBV12-5
len: 13

CDR3aa: CASSLGTGYQPQHF
j_gene: TRBJ1-5
d_gene: TRBD1
v_gene: TRBV5-6
len: 14

CDR3aa: CASSLWSGQGAYYGYTF
j_gene: TRBJ1-2
d_gene: TRBD1
v_gene: TRBV5-6
len: 17

CDR3aa: CASRPGVGGDTQYF
j_gene: TRBJ2-3
d_gene: NA
v_gene: TRBV5-1
len: 14

CDR3aa: CAAGIEWEKLFF
j_gene: TRBJ1-4
d_gene: NA
v_gene: TRBV7-9
len: 12

CDR3aa: CASNLVGAYGYTF
j_gene: TRBJ1-2
d_gene: NA
v_gene: TRBV12-3/TRBV12-4
len: 13

CDR3aa: CASSPQGSGNIQYF
j_gene: TRBJ2-4
d_gene: NA
v_gene: TRBV7-2
len: 14

CDR3aa: CASSRNRETAGYTF
j_gene: TRBJ1-2
d_gene: NA
v_gene: TRBV27
len: 14

CDR3aa: CASSEQTGRPLNTEAFF
j_gene: TRBJ1-1
d_gene: TRBD1
v_gene: TRBV9
len: 17

CDR3aa: CASSDYRAVSSGANVLTF
j_gene: TRBJ2-6
d_gene: NA
v_gene: TRBV7-2
len: 18

CDR3aa: CASSSTGTSENEQFF
j_gene: TRBJ2-1
d_gene: TRBD2
v_gene: TRBV7-3
len: 15